One and the same sample provided the 23 T cell receptor beta chains below, sequenced in a study of control samples from healthy donors and cancer patients. Here immunoSEQ multiplex PCR was the method, and the copy in TCRdb shows in-frame clones only, minus some. The table lists some 150,000 clones, roughly 89% of them singletons. The sample consisted of blood. The source of these receptors is a man aged 30 to 45 in good health.

The CDR3 protein is CASSLAGRSGGNQPQHF. CDR3 sequence (DNA): TGTGCCAGCAGCTTGGCCGGCCGGTCGGGGGGCAATCAGCCCCAGCATTTT. The gene calls are TRBV5-6 and TRBJ1-5; weak D call: TRBD1 (5 bases). V lost 0 bases, J lost 2 bases, and 15 bases lay in between. CDR3 length: 17 residues. The germline gives CDR1 SGHDT, CDR2 YYEEEE.

CDR3 nucleotides: TGTGCCAGCAGTCCCCAGGAGACAGGGGGAAACACCATATATTTT. It specifies CASSPQETGGNTIYF. V is TRBV6-5 and J is TRBJ1-3, with 7 positions matching TRBD1. Germline values: CDR1 MNHEY, CDR2 SVGAGI. The ends lost 5 bases at V and 4 bases at J; junction bases unmatched: 8. CDR3 length equals 15 residues.

The V gene is TRBV7-2, the J gene TRBJ1-6; D is undetermined. CDR3 length equals 17 residues. CDR1 and CDR2 (germline): SGHTA, FQGNSA. Between the trimmed V and J ends, which lost 1 base and 0 bases, there was a span of 10 bases. CDR3 DNA: TGTGCCAGCAGCTTAGTGGGCAGTAGCTCCTATAATTCACCCCTCCACTTT. Translation gives CASSLVGSSSYNSPLHF.

This chain joins TRBV9 and TRBJ2-1, with D hard to call. Germline CDR1 reads SGDLS; CDR2 reads YYNGEE. The CDR3 is made up of 15 amino acids. The ends were cut back, 0 bases at V and 0 bases at J, with 7 bases in the middle. CDR3 region: CASSVAGFSYNEQFF. Here the CDR3 DNA reads TGTGCCAGCAGCGTAGCCGGGTTCTCCTACAATGAGCAGTTCTTC.

The V gene is TRBV19, the J gene TRBJ2-7, with 8 bases identical to TRBD1. Germline lookup yields CDR1 LNHDA and CDR2 SQIVND (reference sequence). J gave up 3 bases and V 5 bases, and 6 bases lay outside the gene matches. The CDR3 is made up of 14 amino acids. The CDR3 nucleotides are TGTGCCAGTAGTCTGGCAGGGGGCGGCTACGAGCAGTACTTC. Translated, it gives CASSLAGGGYEQYF.

The chain has TRBV3-1 (or the pseudogene TRBV3-2) and TRBJ2-7; 8 nucleotides match TRBD2. From germline, CDR1 is LGHDT and CDR2 YNNKEL (reference sequence). The ends lost 0 bases at V and 1 base at J; junction bases unmatched: 2. This CDR3 has 15 residues. The CDR3 reads CASSQESGRSYEQYF. CDR3 DNA sequence: TGTGCCAGCAGCCAAGAAAGCGGGAGATCCTACGAGCAGTACTTC.

A single count supports this clone. The chain is built from TRBV3-1 (or the pseudogene TRBV3-2) and TRBJ1-3, with a tentative D call TRBD1 (6 bases). With 2 bases removed from V and 8 bases from J, the gap between germline ends came to 10 bases. This CDR3 is 13 amino acids long. CDR1 is LGHDT and CDR2 is YNNKEL in the germline V gene (reference sequence). Written as DNA, the CDR3 is TGTGCCAGCAGCCAACCAGGGGTAGACACCATATATTTT. As protein: CASSQPGVDTIYF.

This clone came up a few times. This sequence joins TRBV25-1 and TRBJ1-5; D remains ambiguous. The ends were cut back, 4 bases at V and 1 base at J, with 14 bases in the middle. Germline assignment: CDR1 MGHDK and CDR2 SYGVNS. There are 16 residues in the CDR3. The CDR3 is CASSGTAEISNQPQHF. In nucleotides, the CDR3 is TGTGCCAGCAGTGGAACAGCGGAGATCAGCAATCAGCCCCAGCATTTT.

The chain couples TRBV3-1 (or the pseudogene TRBV3-2) to TRBJ2-3, with 7 bases lining up with TRBD2. The V gene's germline CDR1 is LGHDT and CDR2 YNNKEL (reference sequence). The V gene end was trimmed by 4 bases and the J gene end by 8 bases; junction bases not matched to a gene: 12. The CDR3 has 15 residues. The CDR3 reads CASSPWTSYSATQYF. The CDR3 DNA sequence: TGTGCCAGCAGCCCCTGGACTAGTTATTCGGCTACGCAGTATTTT.

This chain connects TRBV7-9 to TRBJ1-4; 7 positions match TRBD1. Germline V gives CDR1 SEHNR, CDR2 FQNEAQ (reference sequence). V trimming: 5 bases; J trimming: 7 bases; junction bases outside the gene matches: 4. The CDR3 has 13 residues. CDR3 DNA: TGTGCCAGCAGCGCCCGACAGGGTGAAAAACTGTTTTTT. It is translated as CASSARQGEKLFF.

This chain joins TRBV9 and TRBJ2-7; possibly TRBD2 for D (6 bases). The germline V and J ends were trimmed by 4 bases and 0 bases, with 14 bases remaining between them. The germline gives CDR1 SGDLS, CDR2 YYNGEE. CDR3 length: 15 amino acids. DNA for the CDR3: TGTGCCAGCAGCTCCGGGGCGGGGAGCTCCTACGAGCAGTACTTC. This encodes CASSSGAGSSYEQYF.

This chain connects TRBV27 to TRBJ1-1, with D hard to call. V gave up 6 bases and J gave up 4 bases, with 15 bases separating them. The CDR3 totals 14 residues. Germline CDR1 is MNHEY and CDR2 is SMNVEV (reference sequence). CDR3 sequence (DNA): TGTGCCAGCAGGGATGGATCCGGACGCACTGAAGCTTTCTTT. It specifies CASRDGSGRTEAFF.

The J gene is TRBJ1-5, the V gene TRBV19; D not resolved. The CDR3 covers 12 residues. Germline-derived CDR1 and CDR2 are LNHDA and SQIVND (reference sequence). Trimming left V 6 bases short and J 5 bases short, with 8 bases between. The DNA for the CDR3 is TGTGCCAGTAGCACACCCTATCAGCCCCAGCATTTT. Its translation: CASSTPYQPQHF. Using reference TRBV19 and TRBJ1-5 for the parts outside the CDR3, the full variable domain is DGGITQSPKYLFRKEGQNVTLSCEQNLNHDAMYWYRQDPGQGLRLIYYSQIVNDFQKGDIAEGYSVSREKKESFPLTVTSAQKNPTAFYLCASSTPYQPQHFGDGTRLSIL.

The rearrangement uses TRBV6-5 and TRBJ2-3; D is undetermined. The CDR3 runs 15 residues. The V gene's germline CDR1 is MNHEY and CDR2 SVGAGI. Trimming took 7 bases from V and 1 from J, leaving 15 bases between them. The CDR3 bases are TGTGCCAGCACTCCCCGCGCGAGAGGCACAGATACGCAGTATTTT. Translating gives CASTPRARGTDTQYF.

Points on this clone: The sample contains more than one DNA sequence encoding this CDR3. J is TRBJ1-3 and V is TRBV6-5; D gene unclear. CDR3 length: 14 amino acids. Germline V CDR1 and CDR2: MNHEY, SVGAGI. The germline V and J ends were trimmed by 0 bases and 0 bases, with 3 bases remaining between them. In nucleotides, the CDR3 is TGTGCCAGCAGTTACTCGGGCTCTGGAAACACCATATATTTT. Its translation: CASSYSGSGNTIYF.

The rearrangement uses TRBV3-1 (or the pseudogene TRBV3-2) and TRBJ2-7; 11 bases map to TRBD2. CDR3 length: 17 amino acids. J lost 0 bases, V lost 4 bases, and 8 bases had no gene match. Germline CDR1 is LGHDT and CDR2 is YNNKEL (reference sequence). The CDR3 nucleotides are TGTGCCAGCAGCCGTGTTAGCGGGGGGGAGAGCTCCTACGAGCAGTACTTC. Translated: CASSRVSGGESSYEQYF.

In this sample, this clone turned up a few times. The rearrangement uses TRBV5-1 and TRBJ2-6; D unresolved. Germline CDR1 SGHRS, CDR2 YFSETQ. The V and J ends lost 3 bases and 0 bases respectively, with 10 bases between them. The CDR3 consists of 16 residues. The CDR3 region is CASSWMSGSGANVLTF. The CDR3 nucleotides read TGCGCCAGCAGCTGGATGTCTGGCTCTGGGGCCAACGTCCTGACTTTC.

Only one count was recorded for this clone. The V and J genes are TRBV4-1 and TRBJ1-1; D is perhaps TRBD1 (5 bases). Germline lookup yields CDR1 MGHRA and CDR2 YSYEKL. This CDR3 has 15 residues. Trimming took 6 bases from V and 1 from J, leaving 15 bases between them. CDR3 sequence: CASRGGQSPNTEAFF. In DNA, the CDR3 is TGCGCCAGCAGGGGAGGACAAAGCCCGAACACTGAAGCTTTCTTT.

This chain connects TRBV5-1 to TRBJ1-2, with 7 bases lining up with TRBD1. Germline CDR1 reads SGHRS; CDR2 reads YFSETQ. The CDR3 is made up of 15 amino acids. The V and J ends lost 0 bases and 3 bases, in that order; junction bases with no gene match: 5. CDR3 region: CASSLAWTGDYGYTF. DNA of the CDR3: TGCGCCAGCAGCTTGGCTTGGACAGGAGACTATGGCTACACCTTC.

V is TRBV19 and J is TRBJ1-5, with no clear D. This CDR3 has 17 amino acids. The V end lost 0 bases, the J end lost 1 base, and 13 bases lay between the germline ends. Germline V gives CDR1 LNHDA, CDR2 SQIVND (reference sequence). Written as DNA, the CDR3 is TGTGCCAGTAGTATAGAGTCACAGTTCCGGAGCAATCAGCCCCAGCATTTT. Translation gives CASSIESQFRSNQPQHF.

The CDR3 loop reads CASSLGRGSYEQYF. The CDR3 DNA sequence: TGCGCCAGCAGCTTGGGGAGGGGATCCTACGAGCAGTACTTC. V and J are TRBV5-1 and TRBJ2-7; D perhaps matches TRBD2 (6 bases). V lost 0 bases and J 1 base, leaving 8 bases between the germline ends. CDR3 length equals 14 residues. Germline lookup yields CDR1 SGHRS and CDR2 YFSETQ.

This clone has just one count. This chain joins TRBV4-3 and TRBJ1-2, with 8 bases aligning to TRBD1. Looked up from germline, CDR1 is LGHNA and CDR2 is YSLEER. CDR3 length: 17 amino acids. With 0 bases clipped from V and 5 bases from J, the junction kept 11 bases outside the gene matches. The CDR3 sequence is CASSQESSGRGHYGYTF. CDR3 coding DNA: TGCGCCAGCAGCCAAGAGAGCAGTGGCAGGGGGCATTATGGCTACACCTTC.

J is TRBJ2-5 and V is TRBV11-2; 11 bases map to TRBD2. The CDR3 length is 14 residues. In germline, CDR1 is SGHAT, CDR2 FQNNGV. V trimming: 4 bases; J trimming: 4 bases; junction bases outside the gene matches: 2. CDR3 residues: CASSSSGGTETQYF. The CDR3, as DNA: TGTGCCAGCAGCTCTAGCGGGGGGACAGAGACCCAGTACTTC.